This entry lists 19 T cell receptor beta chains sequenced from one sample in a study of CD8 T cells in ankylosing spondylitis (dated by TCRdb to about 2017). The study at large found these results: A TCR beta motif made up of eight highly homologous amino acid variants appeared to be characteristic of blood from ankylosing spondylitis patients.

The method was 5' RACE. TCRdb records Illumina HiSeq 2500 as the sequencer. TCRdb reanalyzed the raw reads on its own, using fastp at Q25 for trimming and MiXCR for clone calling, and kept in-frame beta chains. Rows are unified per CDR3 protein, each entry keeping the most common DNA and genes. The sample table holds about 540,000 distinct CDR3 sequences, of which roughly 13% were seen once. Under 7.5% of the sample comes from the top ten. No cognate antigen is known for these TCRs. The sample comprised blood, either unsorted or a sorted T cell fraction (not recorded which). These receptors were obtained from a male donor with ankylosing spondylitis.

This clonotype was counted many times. The CDR3 DNA follows: TGTGCCAGCAGCTGGAACCGCGGGAATCAGCCCCAGCATTTT. Its protein is CASSWNRGNQPQHF. J is TRBJ1-5 and V is TRBV7-2; unclear D gene. V was trimmed by 4 bases and J by 4 bases, leaving 11 bases between them. The CDR3 is 14 residues long. Germline V gene sequence: CDR1 SGHTA, CDR2 FQGNSA.

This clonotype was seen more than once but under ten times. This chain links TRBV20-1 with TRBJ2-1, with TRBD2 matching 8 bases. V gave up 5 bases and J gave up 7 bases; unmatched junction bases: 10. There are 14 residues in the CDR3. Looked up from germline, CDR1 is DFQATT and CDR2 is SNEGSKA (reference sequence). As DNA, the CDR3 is TGCAGTGCTCGGGGTCTAGCGGGTTTGAATGAGCAGTTCTTC. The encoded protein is CSARGLAGLNEQFF.

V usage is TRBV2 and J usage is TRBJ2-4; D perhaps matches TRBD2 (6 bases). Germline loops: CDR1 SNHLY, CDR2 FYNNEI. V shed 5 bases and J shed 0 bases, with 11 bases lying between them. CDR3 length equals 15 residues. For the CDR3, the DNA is TGTGCCAGCAGTTTTAGCGGCTTAGCCAAAAACATTCAGTACTTC. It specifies CASSFSGLAKNIQYF.

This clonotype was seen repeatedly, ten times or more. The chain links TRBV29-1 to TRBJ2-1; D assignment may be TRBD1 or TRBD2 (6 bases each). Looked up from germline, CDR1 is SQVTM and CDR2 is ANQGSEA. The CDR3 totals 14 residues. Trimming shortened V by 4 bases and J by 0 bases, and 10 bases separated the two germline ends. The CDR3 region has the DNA TGCAGCGTTGCGGGGGCGAGCTCCTACAATGAGCAGTTCTTC. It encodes CSVAGASSYNEQFF.

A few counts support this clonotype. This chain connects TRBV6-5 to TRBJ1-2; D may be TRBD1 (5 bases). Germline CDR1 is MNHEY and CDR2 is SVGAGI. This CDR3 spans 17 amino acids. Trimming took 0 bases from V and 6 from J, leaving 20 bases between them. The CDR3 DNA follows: TGTGCCAGCAGTTACTCGAAGACGGTCGGGGGAGGGGATGGCTACACCTTC. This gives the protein CASSYSKTVGGGDGYTF.

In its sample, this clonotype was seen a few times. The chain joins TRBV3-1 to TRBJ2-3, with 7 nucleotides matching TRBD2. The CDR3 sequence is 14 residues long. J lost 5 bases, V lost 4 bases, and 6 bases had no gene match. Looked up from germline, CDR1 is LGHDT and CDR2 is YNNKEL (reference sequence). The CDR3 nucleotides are TGTGCCAGCAGCCCACCCGGACTAGAAGATACGCAGTATTTT. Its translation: CASSPPGLEDTQYF.

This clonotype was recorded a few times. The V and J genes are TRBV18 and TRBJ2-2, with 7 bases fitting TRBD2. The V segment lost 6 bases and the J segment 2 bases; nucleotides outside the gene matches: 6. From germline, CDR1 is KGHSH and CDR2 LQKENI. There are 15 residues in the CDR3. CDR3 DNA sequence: TGTGCCAGCTCCCGATCTAGCGGAAACACCGGGGAGCTGTTTTTT. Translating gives CASSRSSGNTGELFF.

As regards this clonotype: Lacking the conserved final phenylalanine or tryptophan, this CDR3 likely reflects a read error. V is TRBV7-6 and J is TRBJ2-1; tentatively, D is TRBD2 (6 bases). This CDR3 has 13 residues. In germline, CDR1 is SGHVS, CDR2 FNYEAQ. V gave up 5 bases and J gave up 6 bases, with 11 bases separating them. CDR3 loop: CASSPAGINEQFY. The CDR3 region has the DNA TGTGCCAGCAGCCCTGCGGGGATCAATGAGCAGTTCTAC.

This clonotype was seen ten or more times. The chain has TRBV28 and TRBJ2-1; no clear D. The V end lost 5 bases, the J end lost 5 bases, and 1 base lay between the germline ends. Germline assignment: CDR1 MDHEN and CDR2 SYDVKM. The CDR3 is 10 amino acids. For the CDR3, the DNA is TGTGCCAGCAGTCACAATGAGCAGTTCTTC. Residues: CASSHNEQFF.

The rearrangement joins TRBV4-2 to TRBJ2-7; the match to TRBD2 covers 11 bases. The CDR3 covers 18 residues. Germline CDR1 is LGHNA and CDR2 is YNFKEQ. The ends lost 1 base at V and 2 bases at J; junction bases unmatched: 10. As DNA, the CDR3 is TGTGCCAGCAGCCAAGTAGCCCCGACTAGCGGGATCACCTACGAGCAGTACTTC. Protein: CASSQVAPTSGITYEQYF.

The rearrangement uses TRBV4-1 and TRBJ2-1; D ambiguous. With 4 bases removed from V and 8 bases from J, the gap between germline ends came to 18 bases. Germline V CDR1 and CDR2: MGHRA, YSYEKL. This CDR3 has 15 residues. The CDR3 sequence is CASSPRTEDGYEQFF. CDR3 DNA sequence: TGCGCCAGCAGCCCCCGAACAGAGGATGGCTATGAGCAGTTCTTC.

The CDR3: CASSPSQASGQETQYF. The DNA of the CDR3 is TGCGCCAGCAGCCCCTCGCAGGCTAGCGGTCAAGAGACCCAGTACTTC. V usage is TRBV4-1 and J usage is TRBJ2-5, with 7 bases that match TRBD2. This CDR3 is 16 amino acids long. In germline, CDR1 is MGHRA, CDR2 YSYEKL. Trimming at V came to 4 bases and at J to 2 bases, leaving 10 bases not matched to a gene.

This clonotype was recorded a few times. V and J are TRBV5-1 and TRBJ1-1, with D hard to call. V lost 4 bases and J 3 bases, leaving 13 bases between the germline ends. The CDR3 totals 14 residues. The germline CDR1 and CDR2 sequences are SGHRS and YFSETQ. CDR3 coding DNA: TGCGCCAGCAGCCCATGGCGGGTCGACACTGAAGCTTTCTTT. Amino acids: CASSPWRVDTEAFF.

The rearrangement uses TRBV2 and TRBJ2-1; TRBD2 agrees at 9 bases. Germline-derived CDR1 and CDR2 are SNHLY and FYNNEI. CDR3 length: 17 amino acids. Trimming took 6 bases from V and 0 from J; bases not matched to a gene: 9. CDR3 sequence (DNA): TGTGCCAGCAGGAGGACTAGCGTTGAGGGCTCCTACAATGAGCAGTTCTTC. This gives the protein CASRRTSVEGSYNEQFF. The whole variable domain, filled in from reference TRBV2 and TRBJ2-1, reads EPEVTQTPSHQVTQMGQEVILRCVPISNHLYFYWYRQILGQKVEFLVSFYNNEISEKSEIFDDQFSVERPDGSNFTLKIRSTKLEDSAMYFCASRRTSVEGSYNEQFFGPGTRLTVL.

The CDR3 is CASSQDFGAGEVTQYF. Written as DNA, the CDR3 is TGTGCCAGCAGCCAAGACTTCGGGGCCGGGGAAGTGACCCAGTACTTC. This sequence joins TRBV14 and TRBJ2-5, with D perhaps matching TRBD1 or TRBD2 (5 bases each). V lost 0 bases to trimming and J lost 7 bases, with 18 bases between them. CDR3 length: 16 amino acids. Per germline, CDR1 SGHDN and CDR2 FVKESK.

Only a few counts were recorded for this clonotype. The CDR3 loop reads CASETKTGGTKNIQYF. The CDR3 DNA reads TGTGCCAGTGAAACCAAAACGGGCGGAACCAAAAACATTCAGTACTTC. The rearrangement joins TRBV19 to TRBJ2-4; D unresolved. CDR1 and CDR2 from the germline V gene are LNHDA and SQIVND (reference sequence). The CDR3 consists of 16 residues. The V gene lost 8 bases and the J gene lost 2 bases, with 19 bases spanning the gap.

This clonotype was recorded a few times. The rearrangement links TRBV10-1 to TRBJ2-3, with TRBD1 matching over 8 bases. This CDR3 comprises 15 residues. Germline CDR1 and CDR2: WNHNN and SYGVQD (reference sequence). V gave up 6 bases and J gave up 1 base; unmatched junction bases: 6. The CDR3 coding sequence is TGCGCCAGCAGCGACAGGGGATCTGGCACAGATACGCAGTATTTT. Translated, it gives CASSDRGSGTDTQYF.

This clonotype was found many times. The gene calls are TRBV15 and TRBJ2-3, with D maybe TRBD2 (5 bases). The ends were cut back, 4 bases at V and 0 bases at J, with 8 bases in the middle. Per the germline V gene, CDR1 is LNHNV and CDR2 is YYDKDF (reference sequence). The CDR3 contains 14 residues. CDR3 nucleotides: TGTGCCACCAGCACGGGGTCGAGCACAGATACGCAGTATTTT. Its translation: CATSTGSSTDTQYF.

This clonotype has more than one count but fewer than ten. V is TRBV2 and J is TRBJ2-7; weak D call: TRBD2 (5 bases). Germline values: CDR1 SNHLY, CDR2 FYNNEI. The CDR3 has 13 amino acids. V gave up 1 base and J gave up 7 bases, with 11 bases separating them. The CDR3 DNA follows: TGTGCCAGCAGTGAAGTCTCTAGAGGGGAGCAGTACGTC. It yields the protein CASSEVSRGEQYV.